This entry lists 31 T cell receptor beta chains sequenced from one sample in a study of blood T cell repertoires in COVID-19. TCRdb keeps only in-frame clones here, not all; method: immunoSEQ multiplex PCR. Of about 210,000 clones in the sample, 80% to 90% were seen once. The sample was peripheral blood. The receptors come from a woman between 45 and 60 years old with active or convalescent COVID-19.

CDR3 amino acids: CASKGQGDTGELFF. In DNA, the CDR3 is TGTGCCAGTAAGGGACAGGGGGACACCGGGGAGCTGTTTTTT. The chain has TRBV19 and TRBJ2-2; 11 bases map to TRBD1. V shed 7 bases and J 3 bases; nucleotides not matched to a gene: 1. Germline CDR1 and CDR2: LNHDA and SQIVND (reference sequence). This CDR3 region has 14 residues.

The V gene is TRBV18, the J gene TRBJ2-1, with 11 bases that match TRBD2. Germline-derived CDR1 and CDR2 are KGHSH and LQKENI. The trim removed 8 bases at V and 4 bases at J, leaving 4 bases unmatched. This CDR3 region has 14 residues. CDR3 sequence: CASRLAGGYNEQFF. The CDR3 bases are TGTGCCAGCAGGCTAGCGGGGGGTTACAATGAGCAGTTCTTC.

The CDR3 DNA is TGTGCCAGCAGCTGGGACAGCAGTAATGAAAAACTGTTTTTT. Translated: CASSWDSSNEKLFF. The chain couples TRBV7-9 to TRBJ1-4; 7 bases match TRBD1. Unmatched junction bases numbered 3, after V lost 4 bases and J lost 4 bases. The CDR3 consists of 14 residues. CDR1 is SEHNR, CDR2 FQNEAQ, per germline (reference sequence).

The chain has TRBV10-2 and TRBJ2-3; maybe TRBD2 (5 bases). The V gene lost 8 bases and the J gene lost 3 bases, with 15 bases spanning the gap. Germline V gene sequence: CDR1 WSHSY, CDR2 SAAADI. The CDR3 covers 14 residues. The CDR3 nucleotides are TGCGCCAGCCTGGCGTCGGGAAGTACAGATACGCAGTATTTT. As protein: CASLASGSTDTQYF.

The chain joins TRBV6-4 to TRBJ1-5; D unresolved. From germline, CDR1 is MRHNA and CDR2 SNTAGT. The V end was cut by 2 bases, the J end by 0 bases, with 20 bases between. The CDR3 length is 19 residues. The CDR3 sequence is CASSDGRISRHYSNQPQHF. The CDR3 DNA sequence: TGTGCCAGCAGTGACGGGCGAATCAGCAGGCATTATAGCAATCAGCCCCAGCATTTT.

The CDR3 reads CASSTRGRVIQYF. CDR3 DNA sequence: TGTGCCAGTAGTACCAGGGGGCGTGTCATTCAGTACTTC. The J gene is TRBJ2-4, the V gene TRBV19; 8 positions agree with TRBD1. CDR1 LNHDA and CDR2 SQIVND come from the germline V gene (reference sequence). V gave up 4 bases and J gave up 9 bases; unmatched junction bases: 5. This CDR3 comprises 13 residues. Supplemented by reference TRBV19 and TRBJ2-4, the full variable domain reads DGGITQSPKYLFRKEGQNVTLSCEQNLNHDAMYWYRQDPGQGLRLIYYSQIVNDFQKGDIAEGYSVSREKKESFPLTVTSAQKNPTAFYLCASSTRGRVIQYFGAGTRLSVL.

CDR3 amino acids: CASSPMGTSGTDTQYF. The CDR3 DNA reads TGTGCCAGCAGCCCCATGGGGACTAGCGGCACAGATACGCAGTATTTT. This rearrangement joins TRBV7-9 to TRBJ2-3; 10 nucleotides agree with TRBD2. Germline loops: CDR1 SEHNR, CDR2 FQNEAQ (reference sequence). Trimming cost V 5 bases and J 1 base; bases outside gene matches: 6. The CDR3 covers 16 residues.

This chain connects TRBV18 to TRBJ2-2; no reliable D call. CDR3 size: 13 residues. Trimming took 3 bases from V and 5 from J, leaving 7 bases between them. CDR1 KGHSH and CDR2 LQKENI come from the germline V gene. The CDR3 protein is CASSPGGTGELFF. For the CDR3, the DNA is TGTGCCAGCTCACCCGGCGGAACCGGGGAGCTGTTTTTT.

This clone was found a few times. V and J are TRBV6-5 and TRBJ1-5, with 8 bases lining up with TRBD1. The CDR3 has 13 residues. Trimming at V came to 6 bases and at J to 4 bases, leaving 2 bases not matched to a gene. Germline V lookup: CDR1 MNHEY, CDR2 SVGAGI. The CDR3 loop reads CASRGQANQPQHF. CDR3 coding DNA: TGTGCCAGCAGGGGACAGGCTAATCAGCCCCAGCATTTT.

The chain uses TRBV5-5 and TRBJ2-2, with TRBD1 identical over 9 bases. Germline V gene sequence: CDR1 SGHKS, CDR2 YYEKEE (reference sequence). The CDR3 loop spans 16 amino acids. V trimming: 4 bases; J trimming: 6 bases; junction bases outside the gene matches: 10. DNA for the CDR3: TGTGCCAGCAGCCTGTCCGGGACAGGGACGGCCGGGGAGCTGTTTTTT. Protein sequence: CASSLSGTGTAGELFF.

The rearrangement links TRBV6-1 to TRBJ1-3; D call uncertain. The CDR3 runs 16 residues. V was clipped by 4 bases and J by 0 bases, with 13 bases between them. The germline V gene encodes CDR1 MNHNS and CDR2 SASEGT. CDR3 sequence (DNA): TGTGCCAGCAGTGTCTCCGCACTGAGCTCTGGAAACACCATATATTTT. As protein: CASSVSALSSGNTIYF.

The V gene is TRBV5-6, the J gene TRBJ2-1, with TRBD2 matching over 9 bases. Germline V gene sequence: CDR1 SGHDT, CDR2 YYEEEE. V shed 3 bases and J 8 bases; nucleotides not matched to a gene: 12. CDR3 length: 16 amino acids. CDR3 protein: CASSWGSASGADEQFF. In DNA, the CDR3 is TGTGCCAGCAGCTGGGGGTCAGCTAGCGGGGCGGATGAGCAGTTCTTC.

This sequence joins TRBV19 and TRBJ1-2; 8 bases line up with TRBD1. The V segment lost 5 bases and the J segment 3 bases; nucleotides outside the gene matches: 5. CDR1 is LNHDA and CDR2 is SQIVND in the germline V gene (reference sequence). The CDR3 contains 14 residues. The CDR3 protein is CASSRQGADYGYTF. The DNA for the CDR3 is TGTGCCAGTAGTCGGCAGGGGGCTGACTATGGCTACACCTTC.

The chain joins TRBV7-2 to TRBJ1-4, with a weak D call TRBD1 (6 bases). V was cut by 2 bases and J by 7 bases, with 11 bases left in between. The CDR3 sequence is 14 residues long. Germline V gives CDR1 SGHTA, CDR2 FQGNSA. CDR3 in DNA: TGTGCCAGCAGCTTAAGGCAGGGGCGTGAAAAACTGTTTTTT. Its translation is CASSLRQGREKLFF.

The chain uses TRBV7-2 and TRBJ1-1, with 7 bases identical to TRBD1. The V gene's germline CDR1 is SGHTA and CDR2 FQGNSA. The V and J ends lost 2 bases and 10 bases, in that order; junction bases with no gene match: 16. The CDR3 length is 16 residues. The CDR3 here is CASSLIQVGQRGLAFF. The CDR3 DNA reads TGTGCCAGCAGCTTAATACAGGTGGGACAGCGGGGGCTAGCTTTCTTT. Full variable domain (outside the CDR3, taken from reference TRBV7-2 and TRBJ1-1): GAGVSQSPSNKVTEKGKDVELRCDPISGHTALYWYRQSLGQGLEFLIYFQGNSAPDKSGLPSDRFSAERTGGSVSTLTIQRTQQEDSAVYLCASSLIQVGQRGLAFFGQGTRLTVV.

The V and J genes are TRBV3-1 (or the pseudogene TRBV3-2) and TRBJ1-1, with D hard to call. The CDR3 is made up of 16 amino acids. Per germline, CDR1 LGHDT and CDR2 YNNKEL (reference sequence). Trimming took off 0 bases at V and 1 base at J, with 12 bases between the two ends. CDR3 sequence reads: CASSQDRQSGNTEAFF. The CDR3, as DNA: TGTGCCAGCAGCCAAGATCGCCAGTCAGGGAACACTGAAGCTTTCTTT.

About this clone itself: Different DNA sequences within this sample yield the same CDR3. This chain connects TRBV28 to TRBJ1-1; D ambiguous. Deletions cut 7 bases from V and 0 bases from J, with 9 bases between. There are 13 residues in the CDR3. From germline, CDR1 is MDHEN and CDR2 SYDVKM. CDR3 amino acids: CASTLELNTEAFF. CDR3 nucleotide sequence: TGTGCCAGCACCCTCGAGCTGAACACTGAAGCTTTCTTT.

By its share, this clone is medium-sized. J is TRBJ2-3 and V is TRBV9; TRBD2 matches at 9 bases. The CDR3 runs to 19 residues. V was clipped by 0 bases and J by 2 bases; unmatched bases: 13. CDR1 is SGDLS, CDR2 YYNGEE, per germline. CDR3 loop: CASSVEGFLTSGHTDTQYF. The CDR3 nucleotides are TGTGCCAGCAGCGTAGAGGGGTTCTTGACTAGCGGACACACAGATACGCAGTATTTT.

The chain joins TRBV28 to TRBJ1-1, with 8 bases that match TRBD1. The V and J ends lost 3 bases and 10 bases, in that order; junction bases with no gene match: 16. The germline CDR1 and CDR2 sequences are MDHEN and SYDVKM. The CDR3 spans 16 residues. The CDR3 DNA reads TGTGCCAGCAGTTTGTTCCACTCGGGACAGGCCAAAGGAGCTTTCTTT. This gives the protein CASSLFHSGQAKGAFF.

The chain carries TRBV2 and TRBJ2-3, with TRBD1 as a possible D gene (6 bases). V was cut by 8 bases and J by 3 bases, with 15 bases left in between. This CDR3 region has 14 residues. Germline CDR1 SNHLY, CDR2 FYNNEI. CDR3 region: CASRGGIRTDTQYF. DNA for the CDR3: TGTGCCAGCCGAGGGGGAATTCGAACAGATACGCAGTATTTT.

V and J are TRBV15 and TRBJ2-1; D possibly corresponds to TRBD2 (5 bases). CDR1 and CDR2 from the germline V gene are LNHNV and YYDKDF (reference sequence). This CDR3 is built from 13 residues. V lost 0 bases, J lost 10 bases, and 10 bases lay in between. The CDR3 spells CATSRDSGLEQFF. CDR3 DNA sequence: TGTGCCACCAGCAGAGATTCCGGACTGGAGCAGTTCTTC.

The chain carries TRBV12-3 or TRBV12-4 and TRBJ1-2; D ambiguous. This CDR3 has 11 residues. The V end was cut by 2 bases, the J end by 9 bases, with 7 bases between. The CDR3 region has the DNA TGTGCCAGCAGTTTATTCAGGAGCTACACCTTC. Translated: CASSLFRSYTF.

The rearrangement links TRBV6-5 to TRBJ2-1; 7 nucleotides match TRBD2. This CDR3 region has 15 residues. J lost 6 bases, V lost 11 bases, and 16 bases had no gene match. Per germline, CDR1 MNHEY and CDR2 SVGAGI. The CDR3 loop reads CASSSGGLGINEQFF. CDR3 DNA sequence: TGTGCCTCCTCGTCGGGTGGACTAGGGATCAATGAGCAGTTCTTC.

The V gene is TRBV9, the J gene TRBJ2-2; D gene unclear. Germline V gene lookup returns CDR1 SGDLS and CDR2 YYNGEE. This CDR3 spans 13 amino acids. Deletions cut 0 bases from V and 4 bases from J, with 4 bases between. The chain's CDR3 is CASSVVLTGELFF. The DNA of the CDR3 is TGTGCCAGCAGCGTAGTTCTCACCGGGGAGCTGTTTTTT.

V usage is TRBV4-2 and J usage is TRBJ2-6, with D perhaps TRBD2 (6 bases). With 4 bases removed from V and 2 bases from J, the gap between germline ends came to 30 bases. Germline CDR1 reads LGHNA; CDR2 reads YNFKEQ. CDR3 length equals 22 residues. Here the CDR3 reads CASSRGGARDWVGGTGANVLTF. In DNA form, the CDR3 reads TGTGCCAGCAGCCGGGGAGGCGCCCGGGATTGGGTAGGAGGGACTGGGGCCAACGTCCTGACTTTC.

The CDR3 reads CASSVGRGLGETQYF. CDR3 DNA: TGTGCCAGCAGCGTAGGCCGGGGGTTAGGAGAGACCCAGTACTTC. The chain uses TRBV9 and TRBJ2-5; the D gene is possibly TRBD2 (6 bases). Germline CDR1 SGDLS, CDR2 YYNGEE. This CDR3 contains 15 residues. With 0 bases removed from V and 4 bases from J, the gap between germline ends came to 13 bases.

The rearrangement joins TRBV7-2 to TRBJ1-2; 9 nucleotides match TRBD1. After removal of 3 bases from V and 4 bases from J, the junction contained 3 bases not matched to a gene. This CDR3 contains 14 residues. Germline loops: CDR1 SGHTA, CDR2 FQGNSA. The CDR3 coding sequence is TGTGCCAGCAGCTTGGCGACAGGGGGCTATGGCTACACCTTC. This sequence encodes CASSLATGGYGYTF.

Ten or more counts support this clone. CDR3 bases: TGTGCCAGTAGTATAGGCTCGGGTGTGTTTCGGAACACTGAAGCTTTCTTT. It specifies CASSIGSGVFRNTEAFF. The gene calls are TRBV19 and TRBJ1-1; no firm D call. Germline V gives CDR1 LNHDA, CDR2 SQIVND (reference sequence). The CDR3 is made up of 17 amino acids. V dropped 1 base and J dropped 1 base, with 16 bases sitting between them.

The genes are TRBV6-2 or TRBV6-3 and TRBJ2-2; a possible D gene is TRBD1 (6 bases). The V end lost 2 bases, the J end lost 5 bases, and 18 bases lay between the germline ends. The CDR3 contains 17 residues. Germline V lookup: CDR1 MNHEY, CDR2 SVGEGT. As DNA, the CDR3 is TGTGCCAGCAGTTACCCCCTGGGGGCCATTTCGACCGGGGAGCTGTTTTTT. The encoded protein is CASSYPLGAISTGELFF.

The CDR3 sequence is CASSRTSGRAEETQYF. DNA for the CDR3: TGTGCCAGCAGTCGGACTAGCGGGAGGGCTGAGGAGACCCAGTACTTC. This chain joins TRBV2 and TRBJ2-5; TRBD2 matches 15 bases. The CDR3 spans 16 residues. Germline V gene data show CDR1 as SNHLY and CDR2 as FYNNEI. The J segment lost 5 bases and the V segment lost 5 bases, leaving 6 bases of the junction unmatched.

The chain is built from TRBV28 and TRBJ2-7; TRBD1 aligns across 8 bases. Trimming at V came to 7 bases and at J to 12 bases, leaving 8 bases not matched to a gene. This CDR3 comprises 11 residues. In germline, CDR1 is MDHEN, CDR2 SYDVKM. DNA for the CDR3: TGTGCCAGCATTAGGACAGGGAACTTGTACTTC. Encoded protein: CASIRTGNLYF. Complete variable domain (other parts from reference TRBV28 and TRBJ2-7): DVKVTQSSRYLVKRTGEKVFLECVQDMDHENMFWYRQDPGLGLRLIYFSYDVKMKEKGDIPEGYSVSREKKERFSLILESASTNQTSMYLCASIRTGNLYFGPGTRLTVT.